This record concerns one T cell receptor (beta chain) sequence. Its antigen is unknown. Nothing much larger sits one base from this clone, and base qualities are not available. Enrolling through a virtual design, the prospective study's participants ranged in age from roughly 18 to 89 years and lived across 24 United States geographic areas. Cohort assignment in the prospective study relied on participant-reported clinical history from a screening survey and a study questionnaire. In the prospective study, mobile phlebotomists collected whole blood, serum and a nasopharyngeal or oropharyngeal swab from each participant. Over a roughly 2-month period, participants in the prospective study had the option of providing additional blood draws and questionnaires. Before DNA extraction, blood samples from the prospective study were shipped at room temperature or frozen. This specimen belongs to a study of blood T cell repertoires in COVID-19 (dated by TCRdb to about 2020). Study-level background: Collaborator samples came from the United States, Italy and Spain and covered acute and convalescent phases of COVID-19. Samples came from the ongoing ImmuneRACE study (first 160 participants) plus 1,254 subjects from 6 global collaborators. The repertoires were made available in a free public database intended to serve as a resource for research on the immune response to SARS-CoV-2. The sample metadata nearly always contained a de-identified subject ID, COVID-19 status, age in years and sex. Deeply sampled blood TCRbeta repertoires from subjects exposed to, actively infected with, or recovered from COVID-19 were included in the dataset. HLA class I and class II types, where available, came from metadata supplied by the sample provider rather than from assay-based typing. The material from the prospective study consisted of cDNA or gDNA derived from T cells, B-cell-depleted T cells, or PBMCs. Findings and caveats that apply to the study as a whole: The quantity of clinical and demographic metadata differed by source and by participant and was supplied without curation.

TCRbeta CDR3 regions were amplified from genomic DNA using the immunoSEQ Assay, a bias-controlled multiplex PCR. As for the original processing: The number of nucleated cells in each sample was estimated by amplification of reference gene primers within the assay. Sequence reads were collapsed and filtered to measure the absolute abundance of every unique TCRbeta CDR3 rearrangement. For each sample, productive Simpson clonality was calculated by taking the square root of Simpson's diversity index across productive rearrangements. TCRdb re-hosts the immuneACCESS table, in-frame sequences only. Its copies lack some clones; in the studies checked, an unresolved V gene accounts for under half of them, and the cause for the rest is not known. The V and J calls and clone size come from that table; D and trimming were worked out from the DNA. A total of about 200,000 clones appear in this sample, roughly 88% of them only once. The ten biggest clones cover around 5% of the sample.

Sequenced: PBMCs or T cells enriched from blood (not recorded which). The sequence derives from a man between 35 and 55 years old with acute COVID-19.

The CDR3 corresponds to CASSQDGFAHPNTGELFF. The sequence in DNA is TGCGCCAGCAGCCAAGACGGTTTTGCTCATCCGAACACCGGGGAGCTGTTTTTT. This sequence uses TRBV4-3 and TRBJ2-2, with no D gene named confidently. Cut back by 0 bases and 0 bases, the V and J ends lie 14 bases apart. Including the terminal cysteine and phenylalanine, the CDR3 comprises 18 residues. Just the 54-base CDR3 DNA is kept, in frame starting at base 1. CDR1 and CDR2, looked up from the germline V gene, are LGHNA and YSLEER.